This T cell receptor beta chain was captured in a study of shared clonotypes between healthy human individuals (dated by TCRdb to 2020 to 2022). General notes on the study: The cohort included a few men and a couple of women between 18 and 49 years of age. To increase sequencing depth and limit assay-specific biases, TCR repertoire library preparation and sequencing were carried out by different laboratories using diverse techniques. Per donor, three plates each were used for CD4 naive and CD4 memory, two for CD8 naive, and one for CD8 memory. Per donor, leukapheresis produced somewhere between about 0.9 and 9.5 billion PBMCs. Blood TCR repertoires of about 5 healthy adults were deeply sequenced to estimate repertoire size and the extent of clonotype sharing between individuals. General findings and caveats noted by the study authors: Sampling was restricted to blood, and TCR repertoires in tissues likely differ from the TCR repertoires found in blood. Higher generation probabilities were observed for clonotypes shared by all four sorted-subset donors than for non-shared clonotypes. Pairwise subsampling led to the expectation that sequencing depth would affect the degree of clonotype sharing among donors. Naive subsets generally had larger estimated clonotype richness than memory subsets did. The small number of donors limited the genetic and exposure-history diversity represented. Incomplete sequencing was indicated by rarefaction of sorted-subset datasets, despite the large sequencing depth. About 4.5% of naive CD4, 3.5% of naive CD8, 2.3% of memory CD4, and roughly 0.4% of memory CD8 clonotypes were shared across several donors.

The donors were healthy, HIV-negative adults who had no recently reported acute infections or vaccinations. Every donor was a Caucasian adult residing in Nashville, Tennessee, USA. CD4+ T cells were enriched by magnetic negative selection, after which naive cells were positively selected on CD45RA and the negative fraction was taken as the memory subset. Blood was collected by leukapheresis, and PBMCs were isolated by Ficoll-Histopaque density gradient centrifugation and then cryopreserved in liquid nitrogen vapor phase. Analytical flow cytometry was used to check the purity and quantity of each magnetically sorted T cell population. Genomic DNA was isolated from every sorted fraction and measured by UV absorbance on a Nanodrop 2000c. Ends trimmed: V by 6 bases, J by 3 bases; bases unmatched to a gene: 3. The germline V gene sets CDR1 to MDHEN and CDR2 to SYDVKM. The CDR3 has 13 amino acids, counting the end cysteine and phenylalanine. Only the CDR3 portion is preserved as DNA: 39 bases, with reading frame beginning at the first base.

Details on this clone: Its antigen remains unidentified. Base qualities were left out, and no much larger clone turns up one base away. The same CDR3 can be traced to other DNA sequences in this sample.

Using the deep immunoSEQ assay, multiplex PCR amplified TCR CDR3 regions from genomic DNA. Genomic DNA extracted from each cell subset was distributed evenly over all wells of several immunoSEQ 96-well plates, and each plate served as one replicate. Each replicate PCR for sorted subsets received roughly 0.2 ug genomic DNA, equal to roughly 30,000 T cell genomes. The purified libraries were quantified using a Qubit 3.0 fluorometer, sized with a Bioanalyzer 2100, and then quantified again using the KAPA Library Quantification kit. Every immunoSEQ 96-well plate was sequenced on a separate single-read 150-cycle Illumina NextSeq 550 flow cell. In the original analysis: Because the immunoSEQ output included only junctional sequences and no quality scores, the filtering could not be the same as the filtering used for full-length reads. To assign V/J genes and CDR3, sequences were annotated using PyIR, a Python wrapper for IgBLAST v1.9, with IMGT germline references. Reads with weak V/J assignments (E-value above 1e-6), missing CDR3, stop codons, out-of-frame junctions, or ambiguous translated residues were removed. V3J clonotypes were defined as sequences sharing an identical inferred V gene, J gene, and CDR3 amino acid sequence. To compute the percentage overlap between repertoires, the number of shared unique clonotypes was divided by the size of the smaller repertoire. Repertoire richness was assessed with RTK rarefaction, the Chao1 estimator, and Recon v2.1 estimates of unobserved clonotypes. For all TCRbeta clonotypes obtained by the gDNA method from a handful of donors, generation probabilities were computed with OLGA. TCRdb holds this immuneACCESS table with in-frame rearrangements only. Some clones are missing; in checked studies, unresolved V genes explain under half, and the rest has no known cause. The DNA was the basis for D and trimming; V, J and clone size are from that table. The table for this sample lists under 300,000 clones; 65% of them were counted only once. The top ten constitute approximately 10% of the sample.

This receptor was identified in a man aged 25-40 years in good health. Sequenced: memory CD4+ T cells sorted from blood. The cell subset or site label of this sample denotes: CD45RA-negative fraction. Recombination linked TRBV28 to TRBJ2-7; 9 middle bases align to TRBD1. CDR3 protein: CASSPGQGYEQYF. The DNA sequence is given as TGTGCCAGCAGCCCGGGACAGGGCTACGAGCAGTACTTC.